The TCR beta chain described here comes from a study of CD8 T cells in Susac syndrome. In the study overall: Patients with Susac syndrome were therapy-naive, on corticosteroids, or on intravenous immunoglobulin alone at the time that blood was drawn.

Findings and limits, study-wide: Susac-specific public clones in total CD8+ repertoires numbered sixteen; in CD8+ TEMRA repertoires, they numbered about 5.

On this clonotype itself: Its antigen remains unknown.

An input of about 0.5 to 1 ug of RNA was subjected to reverse transcription using random hexamers. Amplification of TCR beta CDR3 used immunoSEQ multiplex PCR across 54 Vbeta and 13 Jbeta. TCRdb passed the immunoSEQ multiplex PCR reads through MiXCR, listing each CDR3 protein once. There are over 80,000 distinct CDR3 sequences in the sample; roughly 94% occur only once, and about 0.9% lies in the top ten. Sequenced: CD8+ T cells from PBMCs. The clonotype originates from a human donor with Susac syndrome.

DNA for the CDR3: TGTGCCAGCATCTCCGGGGCGGACACTGAAGCTTTCTTT. Translating gives CASISGADTEAFF. This chain uses TRBV7-9 with TRBJ1-1; a weak D match, TRBD1 (5 bases). CDR3 length: 13 amino acids. Per germline, CDR1 SEHNR and CDR2 FQNEAQ (reference sequence). The germline V and J ends were trimmed by 7 bases and 3 bases, with 12 bases remaining between them. The full variable domain, completed using reference TRBV7-9 and TRBJ1-1, is DTGVSQNPRHKITKRGQNVTFRCDPISEHNRLYWYRQTLGQGPEFLTYFQNEAQLEKSRLLSDRFSAERPKGSFSTLEIQRTEQGDSAMYLCASISGADTEAFFGQGTRLTVV.